This T cell receptor (beta chain) originates from a study of blood T cell repertoires in COVID-19. Study-wide context: COVID-19 samples from acute and convalescent phases originated in the United States, Italy and Spain. In each case, the material was cDNA or gDNA derived from T cells, B-cell-depleted T cells, or PBMCs.

CDR3 length: 15 residues. CDR1 and CDR2 from the germline V gene are SGHVS and FQNEAQ. Trimming took 5 bases from V and 3 from J; bases not matched to a gene: 6. Methods used by the authors: For nucleated cells, counts were estimated from reference gene primer amplification. Sequencing was performed with immunoSEQ multiplex PCR; in TCRdb, only in-frame clones are kept and a portion is missing. From that table come the V and J calls and clone size; the DNA was used to work out D and trimming. The profile shows some 300,000 clones, around 87% of them singletons. This clone was seen only a few times. The sample taken for sequencing was peripheral blood. The chain couples TRBV7-8 to TRBJ1-3; 8 bases agree with TRBD1. The clonotype originates from a man aged 18 to 29 with active or convalescent COVID-19. The CDR3 sequence is CASSPGTGGGNTIYF. CDR3 nucleotide sequence: TGTGCCAGCAGCCCGGGTACAGGGGGTGGAAACACCATATATTTT.